This T cell receptor (beta chain) appears in the sequencing data of a study of blood T cell repertoires in COVID-19. On the study more broadly: Sites across the United States, Italy and Spain contributed samples from acute and convalescent COVID-19. In each case, the material was cDNA or gDNA derived from T cells, B-cell-depleted T cells, or PBMCs.

Note on this clone: This specimen includes other DNA sequences encoding the same CDR3.

V gave up 6 bases and J gave up 8 bases, with 13 bases separating them. The CDR3 totals 11 residues. Germline V gene lookup returns CDR1 SQVTM and CDR2 ANQGSEA. Authors' processing steps: It was from reference gene primer amplification that nucleated cell counts were estimated. The table came from immunoSEQ multiplex PCR; TCRdb's copy has only in-frame clones and leaves some out. From that table come the V and J calls and clone size; the DNA was used to work out D and trimming. The profile covers just over 650,000 clones, with 75% to 90% appearing a single time and over 0.2% taken by the ten largest.

The receptor was derived from a woman under 30 with acute or convalescent COVID-19. The chain carries TRBV29-1 and TRBJ1-2; no clear D gene. The sequencing sample was made of peripheral blood. This chain's CDR3 is CSVGGGEGYTF. The CDR3 DNA reads as TGCAGCGTGGGTGGCGGGGAAGGCTACACCTTC.